The 30 T cell receptor beta chains listed next were all sequenced from one sample in a study of cytomegalovirus exposure and HLA in healthy donors. PCR primers comprised 60 Vbeta and 13 Jbeta primers. Profiling relied on immunoSEQ multiplex PCR, and the TCRdb table lists in-frame clones only, not all of them. The table lists 200,000 to 250,000 clones, approximately 90% of them singletons. The sequenced sample consisted of PBMCs. The source of these receptors is a woman under 30 in good health and CMV-seronegative.

This chain uses TRBV30 with TRBJ2-3; TRBD2 matches at 12 bases. V dropped 2 bases and J dropped 4; count of bases not matched to a gene: 1. This CDR3 is 14 amino acids long. Germline V gene lookup returns CDR1 GTSNPN and CDR2 SVGIG (reference sequence). In DNA, the CDR3 is TGTGCCTGGAGTCTAGCGGGAGGGGCAGATACGCAGTATTTT. It encodes CAWSLAGGADTQYF. The full variable domain, completed using reference TRBV30 and TRBJ2-3, is SQTIHQWPATLVQPVGSPLSLECTVEGTSNPNLYWYRQAAGRGLQLLFYSVGIGQISSEVPQNLSASRPQDRQFILSSKKLLLSDSGFYLCAWSLAGGADTQYFGPGTRLTVL.

This clone was detected only once. The gene calls are TRBV4-3 and TRBJ1-3, with 10 nucleotides matching TRBD1. Germline V gene lookup returns CDR1 LGHNA and CDR2 YSLEER. Trimming took 1 base from V and 8 from J; bases not matched to a gene: 5. This CDR3 region has 15 residues. The CDR3 spells CASSQGTGTGDTIYF. In DNA form, the CDR3 reads TGCGCCAGCAGCCAAGGTACCGGGACAGGGGACACCATATATTTT.

The chain recombines TRBV19 with TRBJ1-4; D call uncertain. Germline CDR1 is LNHDA and CDR2 is SQIVND (reference sequence). V lost 2 bases to trimming and J lost 1 base, with 11 bases between them. CDR3 length: 16 amino acids. This CDR3 is CASSIQGRRTNEKLFF. In nucleotides, the CDR3 is TGTGCCAGTAGTATACAAGGTCGGAGAACTAATGAAAAACTGTTTTTT.

The chain has TRBV9 and TRBJ1-1; 9 bases are a match to TRBD1. With V trimmed by 0 bases and J by 8 bases, 2 bases remained unmatched. Germline V gene sequence: CDR1 SGDLS, CDR2 YYNGEE. The CDR3 length is 13 residues. CDR3 amino acids: CASSVAGTGEAFF. For the CDR3, the DNA is TGTGCCAGCAGCGTAGCCGGGACAGGGGAAGCTTTCTTT.

The gene calls are TRBV16 and TRBJ1-1; 9 bases are a match to TRBD1. Germline loops: CDR1 KGHSY, CDR2 FQNENV. The CDR3 spans 15 residues. V shed 2 bases, J shed 5 bases, and the junction held 6 bases outside the gene matches. The CDR3 nucleotides are TGTGCCAGCAGCCAACCAGGGACAGGGAGGACTGAAGCTTTCTTT. It encodes CASSQPGTGRTEAFF.

A remark on this clone: A read error may account for a junction end that differs from germline. This chain connects TRBV5-4 to TRBJ1-2; D is unresolved. CDR1 and CDR2 from the germline V gene are SGHNT and YYREEE (reference sequence). This CDR3 has 18 residues. The CDR3 DNA sequence: TGTGCCAGCAGCTTGGTCGGGGATAGAAGAGTTACTAACTATGTCTACACCTTC. Protein: CASSLVGDRRVTNYVYTF.

The chain joins TRBV5-1 to TRBJ2-7; 9 positions match TRBD1. The CDR3 sequence is 14 residues long. V trimming: 3 bases; J trimming: 2 bases; junction bases outside the gene matches: 3. Germline CDR1 reads SGHRS; CDR2 reads YFSETQ. This CDR3 is CASSWGQGAYEQYF. In DNA, the CDR3 is TGCGCCAGCAGCTGGGGACAGGGAGCCTACGAGCAGTACTTC.

The chain recombines TRBV7-8 with TRBJ1-6; the D is unclear. CDR1 and CDR2 (germline): SGHVS, FQNEAQ. The CDR3 is 15 amino acids. V was clipped by 4 bases and J by 7 bases, with 14 bases between them. CDR3 bases: TGTGCCAGCAGCTCAGCCGGGAGGAAAAATTCACCCCTCCACTTT. It translates to CASSSAGRKNSPLHF.

This clone has only a few counts. The chain is built from TRBV5-1 and TRBJ2-1; possible D gene TRBD1, 6 bases. Trimming left V 4 bases short and J 5 bases short, with 10 bases between. Germline CDR1 and CDR2: SGHRS and YFSETQ. CDR3 length: 13 amino acids. CDR3 in amino acids: CASSEQGHNEQFF. In DNA form, the CDR3 reads TGCGCCAGCAGCGAACAGGGTCACAATGAGCAGTTCTTC.

The chain joins TRBV2 to TRBJ2-7, with D possibly being TRBD2 (6 bases). The CDR3 spans 14 residues. The V gene lost 7 bases and the J gene lost 0 bases, with 13 bases spanning the gap. Germline V CDR1 and CDR2: SNHLY, FYNNEI. DNA for the CDR3: TGTGCCAGCATTAACCAGCGGGCCTCCTACGAGCAGTACTTC. It translates to CASINQRASYEQYF.

This clone was detected only once. The chain uses TRBV18 and TRBJ1-4; 8 bases align to TRBD1. Germline trimming cut 1 base from V and 7 bases from J; bases unmatched to any gene: 5. CDR1 and CDR2 from the germline V gene are KGHSH and LQKENI. The CDR3 is made up of 15 amino acids. The CDR3 is CASSPLDRGGEKLFF. Here the CDR3 DNA reads TGTGCCAGCTCACCACTCGACAGGGGAGGTGAAAAACTGTTTTTT.

For this clone: The junction differs from germline at one of its ends, possibly a read error. The J gene is TRBJ2-7, the V gene TRBV7-9; TRBD1 matches at 9 bases. CDR1 is SEHNR, CDR2 FQNEAQ, per germline (reference sequence). The CDR3 sequence is 16 residues long. The chain's CDR3 is CSSSLASGRARDRALF. The CDR3 nucleotides read TGTTCCAGCAGCTTAGCGTCGGGACGAGCTCGGGACAGGGCCCTCTTC.

The chain uses TRBV15 and TRBJ2-1, with 8 bases aligning to TRBD2. Germline V gives CDR1 LNHNV, CDR2 YYDKDF (reference sequence). This CDR3 comprises 14 residues. V lost 4 bases to trimming and J lost 7 bases; unmatched junction nucleotides: 6. For the CDR3, the DNA is TGTGCCACCAGCAAAAGCGGGGGCGGGAATGAGCAGTTCTTC. It is translated as CATSKSGGGNEQFF. The variable domain in full, completed from reference TRBV15 and TRBJ2-1, reads DAMVIQNPRYQVTQFGKPVTLSCSQTLNHNVMYWYQQKSSQAPKLLFHYYDKDFNNEADTPDNFQSRRPNTSFCFLDIRSPGLGDTAMYLCATSKSGGGNEQFFGPGTRLTVL.

The chain combines TRBV6-1 with TRBJ1-2, with TRBD1 matching over 8 bases. Looked up from germline, CDR1 is MNHNS and CDR2 is SASEGT. CDR3 length: 15 amino acids. Losses at the gene ends were 2 bases for V and 5 bases for J; bases not matched to a gene: 7. The CDR3 here is CASSELSYRGYGYTF. CDR3 coding DNA: TGTGCCAGCAGTGAACTTTCCTACAGGGGGTATGGCTACACCTTC.

The rearrangement links TRBV7-7 to TRBJ2-5; 7 bases map to TRBD1. The CDR3 has 13 amino acids. Trimming at V came to 5 bases and at J to 3 bases, leaving 3 bases not matched to a gene. Germline loops: CDR1 SSHAT, CDR2 FNYEAQ (reference sequence). CDR3 loop: CASSKGTEETQYF. CDR3 coding DNA: TGTGCCAGCAGCAAAGGGACAGAAGAGACCCAGTACTTC.

This clone occurred once. The chain employs TRBV5-1 and TRBJ1-4, with TRBD1 as a possible D gene (6 bases). The V end was cut by 2 bases, the J end by 0 bases, with 8 bases between. The germline V gene has CDR1 SGHRS and CDR2 YFSETQ. There are 15 residues in the CDR3. The CDR3 here is CASSFRQATNEKLFF. CDR3 DNA: TGCGCCAGCAGCTTTCGACAGGCAACTAATGAAAAACTGTTTTTT.

The chain links TRBV7-8 to TRBJ2-1, with 7 bases identical to TRBD2. Germline V gives CDR1 SGHVS, CDR2 FQNEAQ. V shed 2 bases, J shed 2 bases, and the junction held 6 bases outside the gene matches. CDR3 size: 16 residues. The CDR3 here is CASSLYTGGTYNEQFF. The CDR3 nucleotides are TGTGCCAGCAGCTTATATACGGGAGGTACCTACAATGAGCAGTTCTTC.

This chain joins TRBV28 and TRBJ1-5, with D possibly TRBD1 on 5 matching bases. V dropped 4 bases and J dropped 6 bases, with 10 bases sitting between them. The V gene's germline CDR1 is MDHEN and CDR2 SYDVKM. There are 13 residues in the CDR3. CDR3 coding DNA: TGTGCCAGCAGTTCCAGGGAGGGTCAGCCCCAGCATTTT. It yields the protein CASSSREGQPQHF.

The chain is built from TRBV5-4 and TRBJ2-3, with D tentatively TRBD2 (5 bases). Germline lookup yields CDR1 SGHNT and CDR2 YYREEE (reference sequence). The CDR3 sequence is 13 residues long. Trimming left V 4 bases short and J 2 bases short, with 8 bases between. DNA for the CDR3: TGTGCCAGCAGCCGGGGATCCACAGATACGCAGTATTTT. It specifies CASSRGSTDTQYF.

The chain has TRBV7-9 and TRBJ2-7, with a tentative D call TRBD1 (6 bases). V was trimmed by 2 bases and J by 5 bases, leaving 13 bases between them. This CDR3 is built from 14 residues. Per germline, CDR1 SEHNR and CDR2 FQNEAQ (reference sequence). The DNA for the CDR3 is TGTGCCAGCAGCTTACAGGGGAAACGCCACGAGCAGTACTTC. Translated, it gives CASSLQGKRHEQYF.

This clone was counted a single time. The chain is built from TRBV5-4 and TRBJ2-3, with 7 bases aligning to TRBD1. CDR1 is SGHNT, CDR2 YYREEE, per germline (reference sequence). J was trimmed by 3 bases and V by 0 bases; bases with no gene match: 4. The CDR3 has 15 residues. CDR3 region: CASSLDRGQTDTQYF. The CDR3 region has the DNA TGTGCCAGCAGCTTGGATAGGGGGCAAACAGATACGCAGTATTTT.

V gene TRBV4-1 combines with J gene TRBJ2-7; D may be TRBD2 (5 bases). The CDR3 runs to 15 residues. V dropped 0 bases and J dropped 4 bases, with 13 bases sitting between them. Germline lookup yields CDR1 MGHRA and CDR2 YSYEKL. The CDR3 loop reads CASSQDALSGYEQYF. CDR3 sequence (DNA): TGCGCCAGCAGCCAAGATGCCCTGAGCGGTTACGAGCAGTACTTC.

The genes are TRBV1 and TRBJ2-3; the table's D gene call, TRBD2, was not cross checked with the DNA. TRBV1 is assigned pseudogene status. The CDR3 runs 18 residues. The CDR3 region is CTSSPGGGAGASTDTQYF. Here the CDR3 DNA reads TGCACCAGCAGCCCTGGGGGGGGCGCGGGGGCTAGCACAGATACGCAGTATTTT.

The V call is TRBV7-6, the J call TRBJ2-7; weak D call: TRBD2 (6 bases). V shed 6 bases and J shed 3 bases, with 15 bases lying between them. Germline V CDR1 and CDR2: SGHVS, FNYEAQ. The CDR3 runs 14 residues. CDR3 amino acids: CASSHAPTSYEQYF. CDR3 DNA: TGTGCCAGCAGTCACGCCCCGACTAGCTACGAGCAGTACTTC.

V and J are TRBV5-6 and TRBJ1-1; D may be TRBD1 (5 bases). V lost 3 bases and J 1 base, leaving 7 bases between the germline ends. The CDR3 runs to 13 residues. Per the germline V gene, CDR1 is SGHDT and CDR2 is YYEEEE. CDR3: CASSSTGNTEAFF. The CDR3 DNA is TGTGCCAGCAGCTCTACAGGGAACACTGAAGCTTTCTTT.

The chain employs TRBV5-5 and TRBJ2-5, with 7 bases that match TRBD1. V shed 1 base and J 5 bases; nucleotides not matched to a gene: 5. Germline V gene data show CDR1 as SGHKS and CDR2 as YYEKEE (reference sequence). This CDR3 region has 14 residues. CDR3 in DNA: TGTGCCAGCAGCTTGCCTGACAGGGTTGAGACCCAGTACTTC. Its protein product is CASSLPDRVETQYF.

The V gene is TRBV18, the J gene TRBJ2-2; 7 nucleotides align to TRBD2. The CDR3 contains 15 residues. Germline-derived CDR1 and CDR2 are KGHSH and LQKENI. The trim removed 3 bases at V and 4 bases at J, leaving 5 bases unmatched. DNA of the CDR3: TGTGCCAGCTCACCGGGAGCGGGGTCCACCGGGGAGCTGTTTTTT. Translation: CASSPGAGSTGELFF.

V usage is TRBV7-6 and J usage is TRBJ1-1, with 7 positions matching TRBD1. The CDR3 has 15 amino acids. V lost 4 bases, J lost 3 bases, and 8 bases stayed unmatched. Per the germline V gene, CDR1 is SGHVS and CDR2 is FNYEAQ. The CDR3 sequence is CASSSGQGVDTEAFF. Written as DNA, the CDR3 is TGTGCCAGCAGCTCCGGGCAGGGGGTAGACACTGAAGCTTTCTTT.

The V call is TRBV30, the J call TRBJ2-1, with TRBD2 matching over 8 bases. This CDR3 spans 13 amino acids. Germline V lookup: CDR1 GTSNPN, CDR2 SVGIG (reference sequence). V was pared by 5 bases and J by 4 bases, with 4 bases of the junction left unmatched. The CDR3 loop reads CAWAGGRYNEQFF. CDR3 nucleotide sequence: TGTGCCTGGGCGGGCGGGAGGTACAATGAGCAGTTCTTC.

This chain joins TRBV7-2 and TRBJ1-1; tentative D call: TRBD1 (5 bases). CDR3 size: 15 residues. Germline CDR1 SGHTA, CDR2 FQGNSA. Trimming took 0 bases from V and 4 from J, leaving 12 bases between them. CDR3 in amino acids: CASSLAPQGGTEAFF. The CDR3 DNA sequence: TGTGCCAGCAGCTTAGCCCCGCAGGGAGGCACTGAAGCTTTCTTT.